This section outlines one T cell receptor beta chain sequence together with its context. It lacks a known antigen. Base qualities were left out, and no much larger clone turns up one base away. Including cysteine and phenylalanine, the CDR3 has 14 amino acids. The read is trimmed to its CDR3 DNA, 42 bases read in frame from base 1. The trim is 6 bases for V and 3 bases for J, with a gap of 12 bases between the germline ends. The CDR1 and CDR2 encoded by the germline V gene (reference sequence) are MNHEY and SMNVEV. Another Seattle source contributed samples from volunteer blood donors who had recovered from COVID-19. Collaborating institutions collected whole blood in K2EDTA tubes following their own protocols. For TCRbeta analysis, collaborator samples were shipped as frozen whole blood, as isolated PBMCs, or as DNA extracted from either sample type. The data were taken from a study of blood T cell repertoires in COVID-19 (dated by TCRdb to about 2020). For context, the study as a whole: Samples from collaborators originated in the United States, Italy and Spain and spanned both the acute and convalescent phases of COVID-19. Nearly every sample came with metadata listing a de-identified subject ID, COVID-19 status, age in years and sex. Where HLA class I and class II types were available, the types were taken from metadata supplied by the sample provider, not from assay-based typing. Subjects who had been exposed to COVID-19, were actively infected with it, or had recovered from it provided the deeply sampled blood TCRbeta repertoires that made up the dataset. The repertoires were released in a freely available public database intended as a resource for research on the immune response to SARS-CoV-2. The material from the prospective study consisted of cDNA or gDNA derived from T cells, B-cell-depleted T cells, or PBMCs. Samples were obtained from the ongoing ImmuneRACE study (first 160 participants) and from over 1,000 subjects provided by 6 global collaborators. General findings and caveats noted by the study authors: The quantity of clinical and demographic metadata differed by source and by participant and was supplied without curation.

TCRbeta CDR3 regions were amplified from genomic DNA by means of the immunoSEQ Assay, a bias-controlled multiplex PCR. Per the source publication's procedure: Nucleated cell counts per sample were estimated from amplification of reference gene primers within the assay. Sequence reads were collapsed and filtered to measure the absolute abundance of every unique TCRbeta CDR3 rearrangement. For each sample, productive Simpson clonality was calculated as the square root of Simpson's diversity index across productive rearrangements. Held by TCRdb, this immuneACCESS table contains in-frame sequences only and omits some clones. Under half of the omission traces to an unresolved V gene where checked; the cause of the rest is unknown. From that table come the V and J calls and clone size; the DNA was used to work out D and trimming. The sample profile shows about 270,000 clones; roughly 86% of them were found once. The ten largest clonotypes hold roughly 9.8% of the sample.

Recombination joined TRBV27 with TRBJ1-3; TRBD1 is possibly the D segment (6 matching bases). What was sequenced was peripheral blood. The TCR was taken from a middle-aged man who had recovered from COVID-19. For the CDR3, the sequence is CASSSTGFGNTIYF. The bases read TGTGCCAGCAGCTCAACAGGGTTTGGAAACACCATATATTTT.